One T cell receptor (beta chain) is described in this entry. Its target is not known. These data originate in a study of shared clonotypes between healthy human individuals. The assay was run at deep level. Clones were read by immunoSEQ multiplex PCR, and TCRdb kept only the in-frame ones, dropping some. Here the sample spans 760,000 or so clones, approximately 96% being singletons. The CDR3 loop spans 14 amino acids. V lost 5 bases to trimming and J lost 5 bases, with 13 bases between them. The germline V gene has CDR1 SGHVS and CDR2 FQNEAQ. CD45RO-negative, CCR7-selected cells formed the naive CD8 fraction, which excluded terminally differentiated effector memory CD45RA+ cells. Study-wide findings and caveats: Naive subsets usually exceeded memory subsets in estimated richness. Unshared clonotypes carried lower generation probabilities than those common to all four donors.

The specimen sequenced was naive CD8+ T cells sorted from blood. V is TRBV7-8 and J is TRBJ2-1, with D possibly matching TRBD2 (5 bases). The clonotype was recovered from a man younger than 40 in good health. The DNA for the CDR3 is TGTGCCAGCAGCCTCTTCGCGGGCAACAATGAGCAGTTCTTC. Translating gives CASSLFAGNNEQFF.